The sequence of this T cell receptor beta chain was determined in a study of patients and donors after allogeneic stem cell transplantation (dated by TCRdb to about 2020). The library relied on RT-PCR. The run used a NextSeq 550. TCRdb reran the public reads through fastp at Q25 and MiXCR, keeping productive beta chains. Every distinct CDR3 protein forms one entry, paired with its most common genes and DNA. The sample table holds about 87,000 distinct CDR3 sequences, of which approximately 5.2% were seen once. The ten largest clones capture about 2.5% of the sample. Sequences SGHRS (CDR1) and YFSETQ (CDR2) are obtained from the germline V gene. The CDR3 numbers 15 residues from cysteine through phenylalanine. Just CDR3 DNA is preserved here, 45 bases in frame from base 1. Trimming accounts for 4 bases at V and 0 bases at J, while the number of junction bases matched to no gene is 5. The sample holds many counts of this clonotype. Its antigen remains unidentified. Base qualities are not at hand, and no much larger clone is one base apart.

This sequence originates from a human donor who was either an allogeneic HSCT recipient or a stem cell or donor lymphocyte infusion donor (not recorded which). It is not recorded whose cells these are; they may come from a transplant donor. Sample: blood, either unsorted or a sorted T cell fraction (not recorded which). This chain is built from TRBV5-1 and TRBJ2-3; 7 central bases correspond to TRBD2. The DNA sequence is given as TGCGCCAGCAGCGATGGCGGGGGAAGCACAGATACGCAGTATTTT. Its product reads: CASSDGGGSTDTQYF.